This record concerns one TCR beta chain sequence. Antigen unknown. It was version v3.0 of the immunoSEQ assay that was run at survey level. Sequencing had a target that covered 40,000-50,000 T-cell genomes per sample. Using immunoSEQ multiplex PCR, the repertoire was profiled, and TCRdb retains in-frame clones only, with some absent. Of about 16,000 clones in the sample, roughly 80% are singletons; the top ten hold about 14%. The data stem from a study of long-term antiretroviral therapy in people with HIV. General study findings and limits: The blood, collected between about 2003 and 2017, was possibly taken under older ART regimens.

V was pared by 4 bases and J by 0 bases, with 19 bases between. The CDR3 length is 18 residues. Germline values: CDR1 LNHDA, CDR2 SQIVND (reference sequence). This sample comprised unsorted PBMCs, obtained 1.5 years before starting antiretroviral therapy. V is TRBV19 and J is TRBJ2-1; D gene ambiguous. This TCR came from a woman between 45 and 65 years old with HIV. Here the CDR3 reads CASSNHPSSESSYNEQFF. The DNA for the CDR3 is TGTGCCAGTAGTAACCATCCTTCATCAGAGAGCTCCTACAATGAGCAGTTCTTC.